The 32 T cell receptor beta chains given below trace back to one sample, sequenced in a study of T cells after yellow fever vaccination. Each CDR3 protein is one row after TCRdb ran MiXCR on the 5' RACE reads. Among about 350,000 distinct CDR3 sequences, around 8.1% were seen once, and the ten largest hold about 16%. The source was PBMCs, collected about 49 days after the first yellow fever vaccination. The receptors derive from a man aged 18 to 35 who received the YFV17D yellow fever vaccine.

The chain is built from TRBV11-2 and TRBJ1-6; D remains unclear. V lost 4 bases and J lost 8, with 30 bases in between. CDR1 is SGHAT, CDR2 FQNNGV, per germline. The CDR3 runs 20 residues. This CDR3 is CASSSHPRETERVGDSPLHF. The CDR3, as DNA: TGTGCCAGCAGCTCCCACCCCCGGGAGACGGAGAGAGTGGGTGATTCACCCCTCCACTTT.

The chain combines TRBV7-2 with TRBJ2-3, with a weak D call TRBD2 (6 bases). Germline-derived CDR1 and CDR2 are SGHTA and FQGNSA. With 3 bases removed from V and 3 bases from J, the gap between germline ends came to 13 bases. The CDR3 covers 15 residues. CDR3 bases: TGTGCCAGCAGCTTGGCGGAGGGAGGAACAGATACGCAGTATTTT. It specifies CASSLAEGGTDTQYF.

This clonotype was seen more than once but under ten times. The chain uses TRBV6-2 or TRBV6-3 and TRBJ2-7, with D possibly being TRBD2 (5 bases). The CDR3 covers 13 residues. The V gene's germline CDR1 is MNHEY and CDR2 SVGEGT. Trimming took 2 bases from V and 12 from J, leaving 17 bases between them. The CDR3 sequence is CASSYHKDFEAYF. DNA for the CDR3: TGTGCCAGCAGTTACCACAAGGACTTCGAGGCGTACTTC.

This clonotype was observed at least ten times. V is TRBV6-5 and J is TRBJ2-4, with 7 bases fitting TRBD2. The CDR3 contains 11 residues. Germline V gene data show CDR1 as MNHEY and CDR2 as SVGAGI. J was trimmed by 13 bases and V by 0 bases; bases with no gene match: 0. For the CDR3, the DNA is TGTGCCAGCAGTTACTCGGGAGGGCAGTACTTC. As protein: CASSYSGGQYF.

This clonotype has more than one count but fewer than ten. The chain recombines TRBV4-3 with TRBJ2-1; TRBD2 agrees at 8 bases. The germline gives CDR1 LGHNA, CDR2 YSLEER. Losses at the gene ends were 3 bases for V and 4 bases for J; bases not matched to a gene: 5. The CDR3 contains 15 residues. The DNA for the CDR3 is TGCGCCAGCAGCCAGGGCGGGGGGAGGTACAATGAGCAGTTCTTC. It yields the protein CASSQGGGRYNEQFF.

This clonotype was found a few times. CDR3 sequence: CASSLRAGARNTEAFF. The CDR3 DNA reads as TGTGCCAGCAGCTTGCGGGCAGGGGCGAGGAACACTGAAGCTTTCTTT. The chain combines TRBV5-4 with TRBJ1-1; D is possibly TRBD1 (6 bases). The CDR3 runs to 16 residues. Germline CDR1 reads SGHNT; CDR2 reads YYREEE (reference sequence). Trimming stripped 1 base from V and 1 base from J, with 14 bases between.

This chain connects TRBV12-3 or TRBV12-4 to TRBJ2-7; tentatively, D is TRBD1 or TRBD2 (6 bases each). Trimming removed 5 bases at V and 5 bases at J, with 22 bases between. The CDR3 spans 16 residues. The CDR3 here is CASSPPLTGTSNEQYF. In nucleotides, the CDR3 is TGTGCCAGCAGTCCCCCCCTTACAGGGACTTCTAACGAGCAGTACTTC.

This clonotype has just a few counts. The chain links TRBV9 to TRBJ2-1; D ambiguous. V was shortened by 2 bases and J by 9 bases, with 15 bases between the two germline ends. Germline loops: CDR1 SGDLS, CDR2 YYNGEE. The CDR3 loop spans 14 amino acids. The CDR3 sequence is CASSVSDGWTEQFF. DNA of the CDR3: TGTGCCAGCAGCGTTTCCGACGGTTGGACTGAGCAGTTCTTC. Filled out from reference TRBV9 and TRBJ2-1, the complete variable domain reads DSGVTQTPKHLITATGQRVTLRCSPRSGDLSVYWYQQSLDQGLQFLIQYYNGEERAKGNILERFSAQQFPDLHSELNLSSLELGDSALYFCASSVSDGWTEQFFGPGTRLTVL.

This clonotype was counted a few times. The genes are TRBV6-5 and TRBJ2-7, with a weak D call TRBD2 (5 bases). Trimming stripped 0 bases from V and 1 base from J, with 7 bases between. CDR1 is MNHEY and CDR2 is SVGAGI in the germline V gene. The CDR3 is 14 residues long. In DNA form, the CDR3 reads TGTGCCAGCAGTTACTCTCGGGGATCCTACGAGCAGTACTTC. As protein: CASSYSRGSYEQYF.

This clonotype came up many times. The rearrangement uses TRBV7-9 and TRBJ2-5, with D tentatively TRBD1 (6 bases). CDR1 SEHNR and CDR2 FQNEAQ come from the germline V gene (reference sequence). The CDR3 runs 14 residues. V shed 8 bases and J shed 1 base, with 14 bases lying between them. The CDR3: CASGRGNRQETQYF. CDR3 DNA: TGTGCCAGCGGCAGGGGAAATCGCCAAGAGACCCAGTACTTC.

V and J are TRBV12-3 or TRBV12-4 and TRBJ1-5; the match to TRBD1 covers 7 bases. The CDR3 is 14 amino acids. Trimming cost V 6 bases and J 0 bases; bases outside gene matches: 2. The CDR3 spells CASRRGLSNQPQHF. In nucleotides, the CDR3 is TGTGCCAGCAGGAGGGGGCTTAGCAATCAGCCCCAGCATTTT.

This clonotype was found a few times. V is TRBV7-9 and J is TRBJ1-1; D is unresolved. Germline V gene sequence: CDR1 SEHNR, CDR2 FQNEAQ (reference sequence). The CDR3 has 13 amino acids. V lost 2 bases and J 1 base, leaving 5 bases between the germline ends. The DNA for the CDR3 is TGTGCCAGCAGCTTAAGATGGAACACTGAAGCTTTCTTT. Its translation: CASSLRWNTEAFF.

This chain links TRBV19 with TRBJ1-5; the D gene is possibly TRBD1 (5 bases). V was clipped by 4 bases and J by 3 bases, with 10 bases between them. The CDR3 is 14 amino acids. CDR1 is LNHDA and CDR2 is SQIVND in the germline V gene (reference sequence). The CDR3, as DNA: TGTGCCAGTAGTAGGCGGGGCCCCAATCAGCCCCAGCATTTT. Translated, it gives CASSRRGPNQPQHF.

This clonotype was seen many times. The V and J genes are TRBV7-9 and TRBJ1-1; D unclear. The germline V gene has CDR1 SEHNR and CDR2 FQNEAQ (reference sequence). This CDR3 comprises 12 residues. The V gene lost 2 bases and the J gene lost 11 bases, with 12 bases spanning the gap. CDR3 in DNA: TGTGCCAGCAGCTTACCCTCCCTCGTGGCTTTCTTT. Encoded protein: CASSLPSLVAFF.

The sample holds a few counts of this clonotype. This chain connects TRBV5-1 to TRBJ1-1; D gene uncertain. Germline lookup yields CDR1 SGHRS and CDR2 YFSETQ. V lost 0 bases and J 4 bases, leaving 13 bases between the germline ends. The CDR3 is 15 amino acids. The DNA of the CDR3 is TGCGCCAGCAGCTTGGAAGGCAGCCTTTTCACTGAAGCTTTCTTT. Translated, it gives CASSLEGSLFTEAFF.

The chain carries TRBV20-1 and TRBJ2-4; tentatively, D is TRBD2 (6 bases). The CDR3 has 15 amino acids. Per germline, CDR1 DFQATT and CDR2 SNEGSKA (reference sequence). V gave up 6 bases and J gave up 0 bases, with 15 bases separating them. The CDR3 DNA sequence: TGCAGTGCAGGGACCGGGGGTCTAGCCAAAAACATTCAGTACTTC. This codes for CSAGTGGLAKNIQYF.

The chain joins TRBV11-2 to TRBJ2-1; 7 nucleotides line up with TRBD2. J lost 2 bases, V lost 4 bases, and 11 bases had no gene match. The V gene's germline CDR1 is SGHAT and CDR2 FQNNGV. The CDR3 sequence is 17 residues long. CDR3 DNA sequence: TGTGCCAGCAGCTCGCAAAAAGCGGGGACGACCTACAATGAGCAGTTCTTC. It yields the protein CASSSQKAGTTYNEQFF.

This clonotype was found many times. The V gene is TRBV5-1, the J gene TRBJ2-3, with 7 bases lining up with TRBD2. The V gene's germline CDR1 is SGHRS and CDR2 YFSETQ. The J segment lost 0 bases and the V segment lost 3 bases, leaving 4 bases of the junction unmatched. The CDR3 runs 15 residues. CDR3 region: CASSWDYSSTDTQYF. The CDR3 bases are TGCGCCAGCAGCTGGGACTACTCTAGCACAGATACGCAGTATTTT.

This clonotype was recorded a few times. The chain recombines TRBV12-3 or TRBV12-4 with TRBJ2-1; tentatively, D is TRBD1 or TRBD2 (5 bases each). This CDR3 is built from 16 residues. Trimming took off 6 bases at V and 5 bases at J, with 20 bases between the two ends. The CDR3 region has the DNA TGTGCCAGCAGCCAAAACCTCCGGGACGCCAACAATGAGCAGTTCTTC. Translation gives CASSQNLRDANNEQFF.

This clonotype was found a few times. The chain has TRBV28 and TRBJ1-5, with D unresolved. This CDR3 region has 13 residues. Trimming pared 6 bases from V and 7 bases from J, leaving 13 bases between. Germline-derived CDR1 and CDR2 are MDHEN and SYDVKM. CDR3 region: CASRPDGGQPQHF. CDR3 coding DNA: TGTGCCAGCAGGCCGGACGGCGGCCAGCCCCAGCATTTT.

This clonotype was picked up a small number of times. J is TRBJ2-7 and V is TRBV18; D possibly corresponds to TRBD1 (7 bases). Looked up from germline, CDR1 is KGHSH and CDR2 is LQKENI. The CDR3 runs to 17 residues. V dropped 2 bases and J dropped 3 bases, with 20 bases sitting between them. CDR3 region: CASSPSAPSQGGYEQYV. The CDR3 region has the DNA TGTGCCAGCTCACCATCCGCCCCTTCGCAGGGGGGCTACGAGCAGTACGTC.

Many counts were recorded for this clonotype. Here the CDR3 reads CASRSGGQGAPMGYTF. CDR3 coding DNA: TGTGCCAGCCGTTCAGGGGGACAGGGGGCTCCTATGGGCTACACCTTC. The chain employs TRBV12-3 or TRBV12-4 and TRBJ1-2; 12 bases line up with TRBD1. The trim removed 8 bases at V and 8 bases at J, leaving 15 bases unmatched. This CDR3 region has 16 residues.

Written as DNA, the CDR3 is TGTGCCAGCAGCCTAAGACACAGCGGCCAAGAGACCCAGTACTTC. It translates to CASSLRHSGQETQYF. The chain couples TRBV7-3 to TRBJ2-5; possibly TRBD2 for D (5 bases). The CDR3 totals 15 residues. CDR1 is SGHTA and CDR2 is FQGTGA in the germline V gene. With 5 bases removed from V and 1 base from J, the gap between germline ends came to 14 bases.

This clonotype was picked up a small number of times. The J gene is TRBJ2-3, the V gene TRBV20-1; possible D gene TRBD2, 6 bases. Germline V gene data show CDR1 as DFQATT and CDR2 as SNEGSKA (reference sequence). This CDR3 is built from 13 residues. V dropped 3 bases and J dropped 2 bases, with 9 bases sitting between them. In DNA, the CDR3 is TGCAGTGCTAGGGGGACTTACACAGATACGCAGTATTTT. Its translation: CSARGTYTDTQYF.

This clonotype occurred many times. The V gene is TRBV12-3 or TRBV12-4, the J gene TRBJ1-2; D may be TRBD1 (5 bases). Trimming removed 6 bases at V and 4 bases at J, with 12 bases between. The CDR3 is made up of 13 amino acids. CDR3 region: CASSPQTAYGYTF. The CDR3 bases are TGTGCCAGCAGCCCCCAGACAGCCTATGGCTACACCTTC.

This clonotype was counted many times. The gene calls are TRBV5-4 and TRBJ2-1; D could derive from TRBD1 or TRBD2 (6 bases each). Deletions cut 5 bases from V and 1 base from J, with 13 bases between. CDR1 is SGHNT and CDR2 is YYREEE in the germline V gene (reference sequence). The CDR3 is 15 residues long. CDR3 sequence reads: CASRRGASSYNEQFF. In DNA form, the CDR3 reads TGTGCCAGCAGGAGGGGGGCCAGTTCCTACAATGAGCAGTTCTTC.

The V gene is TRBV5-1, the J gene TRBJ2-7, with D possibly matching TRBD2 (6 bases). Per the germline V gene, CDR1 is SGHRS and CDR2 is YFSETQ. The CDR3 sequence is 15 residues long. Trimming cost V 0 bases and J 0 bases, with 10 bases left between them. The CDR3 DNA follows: TGCGCCAGCAGCTTGGGGACTACCAGCTCCTACGAGCAGTACGTC. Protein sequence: CASSLGTTSSYEQYV.

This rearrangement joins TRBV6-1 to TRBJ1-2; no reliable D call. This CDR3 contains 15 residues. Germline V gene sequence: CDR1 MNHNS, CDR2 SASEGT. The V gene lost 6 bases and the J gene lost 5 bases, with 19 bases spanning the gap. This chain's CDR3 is CASSPDLKEVYGYTF. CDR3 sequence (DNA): TGTGCCAGCAGCCCGGACTTAAAGGAGGTTTATGGCTACACCTTC.

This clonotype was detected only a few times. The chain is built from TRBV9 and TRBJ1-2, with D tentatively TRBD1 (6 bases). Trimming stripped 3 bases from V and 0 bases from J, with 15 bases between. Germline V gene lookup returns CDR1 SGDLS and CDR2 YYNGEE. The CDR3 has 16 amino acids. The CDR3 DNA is TGTGCCAGCAGCGCCAAGAACAGGGAGCCTAACTATGGCTACACCTTC. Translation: CASSAKNREPNYGYTF.

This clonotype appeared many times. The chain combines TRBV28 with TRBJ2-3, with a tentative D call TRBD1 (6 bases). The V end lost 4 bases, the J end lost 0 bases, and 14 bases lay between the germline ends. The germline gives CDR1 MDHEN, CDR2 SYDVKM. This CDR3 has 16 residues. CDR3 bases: TGTGCCAGCAGTTCCCCCGGGACACTGAGCACAGATACGCAGTATTTT. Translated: CASSSPGTLSTDTQYF.

In DNA, the CDR3 is TGTGCCAACAATGTGGGGCAGGGGATCACCGGGGAGCTGTTTTTT. Its translation is CANNVGQGITGELFF. This rearrangement joins TRBV7-9 to TRBJ2-2; TRBD1 is a possible D gene (6 bases). This CDR3 region has 15 residues. Germline V gene sequence: CDR1 SEHNR, CDR2 FQNEAQ (reference sequence). V gave up 10 bases and J gave up 4 bases, with 19 bases separating them.

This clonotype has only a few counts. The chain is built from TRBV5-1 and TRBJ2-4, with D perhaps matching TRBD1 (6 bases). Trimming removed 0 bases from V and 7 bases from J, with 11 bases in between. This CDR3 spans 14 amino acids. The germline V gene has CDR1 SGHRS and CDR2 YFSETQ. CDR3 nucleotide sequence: TGCGCCAGCAGCTTGGCAGGCAGGGGCAACATTCAGTACTTC. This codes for CASSLAGRGNIQYF.